This section outlines one TCR beta chain sequence together with its context. These data come from a study of blood T cell repertoires in COVID-19. Study summary: Both acute and convalescent COVID-19 samples were obtained from the United States, Italy and Spain. Nucleic acid was either cDNA or gDNA, and it came from T cells, B-cell-depleted T cells, or PBMCs.

The germline gives CDR1 MDHEN, CDR2 SYDVKM. V lost 6 bases and J 7 bases, leaving 13 bases between the germline ends. The CDR3 sequence is 13 residues long. In the source study's methods: Estimation of nucleated cell counts relied on the amplification of reference gene primers. Sequencing used immunoSEQ multiplex PCR; TCRdb keeps in-frame clones, though not all of them. V and J calls and clone size come straight from that table; D and trimming were deduced from the DNA. The table records around 150,000 clones, roughly 86% of them present only once. This chain links TRBV28 with TRBJ1-3; D not resolved. The TCR was taken from a man in his fifties or sixties with active or convalescent COVID-19. Sample: peripheral blood. The CDR3 DNA reads TGTGCCAGCAGAGGCCGGGGATCGAACACCATATATTTT. It encodes CASRGRGSNTIYF.